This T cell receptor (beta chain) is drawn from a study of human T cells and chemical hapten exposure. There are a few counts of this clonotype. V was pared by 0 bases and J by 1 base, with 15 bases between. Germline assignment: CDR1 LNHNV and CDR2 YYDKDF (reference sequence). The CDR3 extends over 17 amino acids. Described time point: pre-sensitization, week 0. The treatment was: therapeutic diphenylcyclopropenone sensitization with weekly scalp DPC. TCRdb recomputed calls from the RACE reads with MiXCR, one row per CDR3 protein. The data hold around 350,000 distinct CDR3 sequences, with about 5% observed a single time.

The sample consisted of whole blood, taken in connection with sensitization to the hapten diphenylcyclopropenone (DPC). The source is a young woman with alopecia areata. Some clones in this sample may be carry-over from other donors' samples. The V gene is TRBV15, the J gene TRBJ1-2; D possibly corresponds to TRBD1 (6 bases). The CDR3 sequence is CATSRDFRDNLNYGYTF. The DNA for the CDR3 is TGTGCCACCAGCAGAGATTTCAGGGACAATCTTAACTATGGCTACACCTTC.